These 23 T cell receptor beta chains were all obtained from the same sample, sequenced in a study of T-cell memory formation after mild COVID-19. TCRdb reprocessed the 5' RACE reads with MiXCR, giving one entry per CDR3 protein. The sample has about 210,000 distinct CDR3 sequences, around 30% seen once. Sequenced input: PBMCs or a T cell subset sorted from them (not recorded which). These TCRs come from an adult woman who had mild COVID-19 (a few samples of this study predate the infection). Cell type and time point are not known.

This clonotype was seen a few times. The rearrangement uses TRBV11-2 and TRBJ2-6; D tentatively fits TRBD1 or TRBD2 (5 bases each). CDR1 is SGHAT and CDR2 is FQNNGV in the germline V gene. The CDR3 is 14 amino acids. The V end lost 6 bases, the J end lost 13 bases, and 19 bases lay between the germline ends. This CDR3 is CASSLAGALGVLTF. CDR3 nucleotide sequence: TGTGCCAGCAGTCTCGCCGGGGCCTTAGGAGTCCTGACTTTC. Together with reference TRBV11-2 and TRBJ2-6, the CDR3 gives the full variable domain: EAGVAQSPRYKIIEKRQSVAFWCNPISGHATLYWYQQILGQGPKLLIQFQNNGVVDDSQLPKDRFSAERLKGVDSTLKIQPAKLEDSAVYLCASSLAGALGVLTFGAGSRLTVL.

The chain couples TRBV7-3 to TRBJ2-3; the match to TRBD2 covers 11 bases. This CDR3 is 15 amino acids long. The ends lost 5 bases at V and 4 bases at J; junction bases unmatched: 5. Germline assignment: CDR1 SGHTA and CDR2 FQGTGA. DNA for the CDR3: TGTGCCAGCAGCATTAGCGGGGGGGCCGCAGATACGCAGTATTTT. Translation gives CASSISGGAADTQYF.

This chain connects TRBV7-7 to TRBJ2-7; perhaps D is TRBD1 or TRBD2 (5 bases each). From germline, CDR1 is SSHAT and CDR2 FNYEAQ (reference sequence). The CDR3 contains 15 residues. V dropped 1 base and J dropped 0 bases, with 10 bases sitting between them. Here the CDR3 reads CASSLGPGTSYEQYF. CDR3 coding DNA: TGTGCCAGCAGCTTAGGGCCAGGGACCTCCTACGAGCAGTACTTC. Combining the CDR3 with reference TRBV7-7 and TRBJ2-7 gives the whole variable domain GAGVSQSPRYKVTKRGQDVTLRCDPISSHATLYWYQQALGQGPEFLTYFNYEAQPDKSGLPSDRFSAERPEGSISTLTIQRTEQRDSAMYRCASSLGPGTSYEQYFGPGTRLTVT.

The rearrangement links TRBV13 to TRBJ2-5; 7 bases are shared with TRBD1. This CDR3 comprises 13 residues. V shed 5 bases, J shed 3 bases, and the junction held 3 bases outside the gene matches. CDR1 is PRHDT and CDR2 is FYEKMQ in the germline V gene (reference sequence). In DNA, the CDR3 is TGTGCCAGCAGCAACACAGGGGAAGAGACCCAGTACTTC. As protein: CASSNTGEETQYF. Full variable domain (outside the CDR3, taken from reference TRBV13 and TRBJ2-5): AAGVIQSPRHLIKEKRETATLKCYPIPRHDTVYWYQQGPGQDPQFLISFYEKMQSDKGSIPDRFSAQQFSDYHSELNMSSLELGDSALYFCASSNTGEETQYFGPGTRLLVL.

This chain links TRBV5-6 with TRBJ2-6, with 12 bases that match TRBD1. The V segment lost 2 bases and the J segment 0 bases; nucleotides outside the gene matches: 12. The CDR3 contains 21 residues. The germline V gene encodes CDR1 SGHDT and CDR2 YYEEEE. The CDR3: CASSFGTGGRGIFSGANVLTF. In DNA, the CDR3 is TGTGCCAGCAGCTTCGGGACAGGGGGCCGCGGGATTTTCTCTGGGGCCAACGTCCTGACTTTC. Looking up the rest from reference TRBV5-6 and TRBJ2-6 gives the full variable domain: DAGVTQSPTHLIKTRGQQVTLRCSPKSGHDTVSWYQQALGQGPQFIFQYYEEEERQRGNFPDRFSGHQFPNYSSELNVNALLLGDSALYLCASSFGTGGRGIFSGANVLTFGAGSRLTVL.

The V call is TRBV5-1, the J call TRBJ2-1; TRBD1 agrees at 8 bases. V shed 3 bases, J shed 5 bases, and the junction held 1 base outside the gene matches. CDR3 size: 13 residues. Germline V gives CDR1 SGHRS, CDR2 YFSETQ. CDR3 loop: CASSWGQDNEQFF. The CDR3 DNA sequence: TGCGCCAGCAGCTGGGGACAGGACAATGAGCAGTTCTTC.

This clonotype was counted between two and nine times. This rearrangement joins TRBV7-3 to TRBJ2-1; D possibly corresponds to TRBD2 (7 bases). V lost 5 bases and J 5 bases, leaving 16 bases between the germline ends. The germline gives CDR1 SGHTA, CDR2 FQGTGA. The CDR3 loop spans 15 amino acids. The CDR3: CASSALGGGHNEQFF. The CDR3 DNA follows: TGTGCCAGCAGCGCCTTAGGCGGGGGCCACAATGAGCAGTTCTTC.

This clonotype was recorded a few times. The V call is TRBV5-1, the J call TRBJ2-1, with D tentatively TRBD1 (5 bases). V gave up 0 bases and J gave up 8 bases, with 9 bases separating them. The CDR3 sequence is 13 residues long. From germline, CDR1 is SGHRS and CDR2 YFSETQ. CDR3 in DNA: TGCGCCAGCAGCTTGGGCTGGGGCGATGAGCAGTTCTTC. It translates to CASSLGWGDEQFF.

This CDR3 reads CASSLALRAGPDTEAFF. The CDR3 DNA reads TGTGCCAGCAGCTTAGCCCTTCGGGCAGGGCCCGACACTGAAGCTTTCTTT. This rearrangement joins TRBV5-6 to TRBJ1-1; D perhaps matches TRBD1 (5 bases). Germline V CDR1 and CDR2: SGHDT, YYEEEE. The CDR3 is 17 amino acids. V shed 2 bases and J shed 3 bases, with 20 bases lying between them.

The V gene is TRBV5-1, the J gene TRBJ2-3; 8 nucleotides match TRBD2. Germline CDR1 and CDR2: SGHRS and YFSETQ. J lost 4 bases, V lost 4 bases, and 5 bases had no gene match. This CDR3 has 14 residues. As DNA, the CDR3 is TGCGCCAGCAGCCGCGGGGGGATGGCAGATACGCAGTATTTT. Translating gives CASSRGGMADTQYF.

This chain connects TRBV7-9 to TRBJ2-7, with TRBD2 matching over 13 bases. This CDR3 is 17 amino acids long. The germline V gene has CDR1 SEHNR and CDR2 FQNEAQ (reference sequence). With 6 bases clipped from V and 2 bases from J, the junction kept 10 bases outside the gene matches. The CDR3 reads CASRGLAGDGGPYEQYF. Written as DNA, the CDR3 is TGTGCCAGCAGAGGACTAGCGGGGGACGGCGGTCCCTACGAGCAGTACTTC.

This clonotype was observed a handful of times. The chain joins TRBV7-3 to TRBJ1-1; D is perhaps TRBD1 (6 bases). From germline, CDR1 is SGHTA and CDR2 FQGTGA. This CDR3 spans 13 amino acids. Trimming left V 3 bases short and J 4 bases short, with 9 bases between. In DNA, the CDR3 is TGTGCCAGCAGCTTTACAGGGACCACTGAAGCTTTCTTT. It encodes CASSFTGTTEAFF. Supplemented by reference TRBV7-3 and TRBJ1-1, the full variable domain reads GAGVSQTPSNKVTEKGKYVELRCDPISGHTALYWYRQSLGQGPEFLIYFQGTGAADDSGLPNDRFFAVRPEGSVSTLKIQRTERGDSAVYLCASSFTGTTEAFFGQGTRLTVV.

This clonotype was observed a few times. The rearrangement links TRBV7-9 to TRBJ2-7, with 8 nucleotides matching TRBD1. Germline lookup yields CDR1 SEHNR and CDR2 FQNEAQ (reference sequence). The trim removed 4 bases at V and 6 bases at J, leaving 2 bases unmatched. This CDR3 is built from 12 residues. This CDR3 reads CASSSDRGEQYF. CDR3 sequence (DNA): TGTGCCAGCAGCTCCGACAGGGGCGAGCAGTACTTC.

The rearrangement joins TRBV11-2 to TRBJ2-1, with 8 bases fitting TRBD2. The CDR3 is made up of 14 amino acids. V trimming: 4 bases; J trimming: 8 bases; junction bases outside the gene matches: 7. Per the germline V gene, CDR1 is SGHAT and CDR2 is FQNNGV. CDR3 bases: TGTGCCAGCAGCTCCACTGTTAGCGGGGATGAGCAGTTCTTC. It translates to CASSSTVSGDEQFF.

The J gene is TRBJ2-1, the V gene TRBV7-9, with D perhaps assigned TRBD1 or TRBD2 (5 bases each). Germline-derived CDR1 and CDR2 are SEHNR and FQNEAQ (reference sequence). CDR3 length equals 16 residues. The ends were cut back, 7 bases at V and 1 base at J, with 17 bases in the middle. CDR3 coding DNA: TGTGCCAGCACCCTCTCGAGGGGAAAGTCCTACAATGAGCAGTTCTTC. Its translation: CASTLSRGKSYNEQFF.

This chain connects TRBV7-2 to TRBJ1-2, with 8 bases identical to TRBD1. V dropped 5 bases and J dropped 5; count of bases not matched to a gene: 10. The CDR3 is 15 residues long. CDR1 and CDR2 (germline): SGHTA, FQGNSA. The CDR3 nucleotides are TGTGCCAGCAGCCTATACAGGGGGAGGGGGTATGGCTACACCTTC. This encodes CASSLYRGRGYGYTF.

V and J are TRBV7-9 and TRBJ1-4, with D hard to call. The germline V gene has CDR1 SEHNR and CDR2 FQNEAQ (reference sequence). This CDR3 comprises 15 residues. Trimming shortened V by 1 base and J by 7 bases, and 13 bases separated the two germline ends. CDR3 DNA sequence: TGTGCCAGCAGCTTAGACGCGGGGATCGGTGAAAAACTGTTTTTT. Protein: CASSLDAGIGEKLFF. The full variable domain, rest sourced from reference TRBV7-9 and TRBJ1-4, is DTGVSQNPRHKITKRGQNVTFRCDPISEHNRLYWYRQTLGQGPEFLTYFQNEAQLEKSRLLSDRFSAERPKGSFSTLEIQRTEQGDSAMYLCASSLDAGIGEKLFFGSGTQLSVL.

The gene calls are TRBV7-9 and TRBJ1-1; no firm D call. The germline CDR1 and CDR2 sequences are SEHNR and FQNEAQ (reference sequence). V lost 1 base, J lost 10 bases, and 13 bases lay in between. The CDR3 spans 13 residues. The CDR3 loop is CASSLDPEFGAFF. The CDR3 region has the DNA TGTGCCAGCAGCTTAGACCCTGAATTCGGAGCTTTCTTT.

The chain has TRBV3-1 and TRBJ2-5; D perhaps matches TRBD2 (6 bases). Germline CDR1 and CDR2: LGHDT and YNNKEL (reference sequence). Deletions cut 1 base from V and 1 base from J, with 10 bases between. This CDR3 has 15 residues. The CDR3: CASSQVSSAQETQYF. CDR3 sequence (DNA): TGTGCCAGCAGCCAAGTTTCTAGCGCCCAAGAGACCCAGTACTTC.

This chain links TRBV18 with TRBJ2-7; D may be TRBD1 or TRBD2 (5 bases each). From germline, CDR1 is KGHSH and CDR2 LQKENI. The CDR3 sequence is 13 residues long. V gave up 0 bases and J gave up 6 bases, with 9 bases separating them. The CDR3 is CASSPPLGVEQYF. CDR3 nucleotides: TGTGCCAGCTCACCACCGTTGGGGGTCGAGCAGTACTTC.

The chain joins TRBV19 to TRBJ2-2; a weak D match, TRBD1 (6 bases). The CDR3 is 14 residues long. Germline loops: CDR1 LNHDA, CDR2 SQIVND (reference sequence). V was shortened by 5 bases and J by 3 bases, with 10 bases between the two germline ends. CDR3 loop: CASSPGADTGELFF. The CDR3 coding sequence is TGTGCCAGTAGTCCAGGGGCGGACACCGGGGAGCTGTTTTTT.

This clonotype was detected a few times. The J gene is TRBJ2-1, the V gene TRBV4-2; 8 bases are shared with TRBD2. The CDR3 consists of 17 residues. Germline CDR1 LGHNA, CDR2 YNFKEQ. Trimming at V came to 0 bases and at J to 7 bases, leaving 11 bases not matched to a gene. CDR3 sequence (DNA): TGTGCCAGCAGCCAAGAGTCCCGGAGCGGGAGTTTTAATGAGCAGTTCTTC. It encodes CASSQESRSGSFNEQFF.

This sequence joins TRBV19 and TRBJ1-5; D possibly corresponds to TRBD1 (5 bases). Between the trimmed V and J ends, which lost 3 bases and 0 bases, there was a span of 21 bases. The CDR3 is 19 residues long. CDR1 is LNHDA, CDR2 SQIVND, per germline (reference sequence). The CDR3 region is CASSITGTPRSYSNQPQHF. CDR3 nucleotides: TGTGCCAGTAGTATTACGGGGACTCCGAGGTCTTATAGCAATCAGCCCCAGCATTTT.